This is a list of T cell receptor beta chains from one sample in a study of cytomegalovirus exposure and HLA in healthy donors. The table came from immunoSEQ multiplex PCR; TCRdb's copy has only in-frame clones and leaves some out. Seen here are roughly 100,000 clones, about 85% observed once, and the top ten hold around 4.1%. Sequencing was carried out using PBMCs. The origin of the receptors is a woman younger than 35 in good health and CMV-seropositive. The CDR3 runs from the conserved cysteine through the conserved F or W. D genes are given only for firm matches. Size values are once, few and many counts, or a class for expanded clones, and some rows have none.

J | size | D | V | CDR3 | DNA
TRBJ2-1 | . | TRBD1 | TRBV5-1 | CASREGGTGKNEQFF | TGCGCCAGCAGAGAAGGTGGGACAGGGAAGAATGAGCAGTTCTTC
TRBJ2-3 | . | . | TRBV18 | CASRQENTQYF | TGTGCCAGCAGACAGGAGAATACGCAGTATTTT
TRBJ2-3 | . | . | TRBV9 | CASSVDEGLPPDTQYF | TGTGCCAGCAGCGTAGACGAGGGACTGCCGCCAGATACGCAGTATTTT
TRBJ2-6 | . | . | TRBV29-1 | CSVRNRDPSGANVLTF | TGCAGCGTTCGCAACAGGGATCCGTCCGGGGCCAACGTCCTGACTTTC
TRBJ2-7 | . | . | TRBV7-6 | CASSPLHRDSYEQYF | TGTGCCAGCAGCCCACTGCACCGGGACTCCTACGAGCAGTACTTC
TRBJ2-7 | once | . | TRBV28 | CASSFELSYEQYF | TGTGCCAGCAGTTTTGAGTTATCCTACGAGCAGTACTTC
TRBJ1-1 | . | . | TRBV5-6 | CASSLALGQAFF | TGTGCCAGCAGCTTGGCTCTGGGGCAAGCTTTCTTT
TRBJ1-1 | . | TRBD1 | TRBV10-3 | CAIRPPPGQGNTEAFF | TGTGCCATCAGACCACCCCCGGGACAGGGAAACACTGAAGCTTTCTTT
TRBJ2-1 | . | TRBD1 | TRBV25-1 | CASSPGTGGFNEQFF | TGTGCCAGCAGTCCCGGGACAGGGGGGTTCAATGAGCAGTTCTTC
TRBJ1-2 | . | . | TRBV27 | CATKNYGEGNGYTF | TGTGCCACCAAGAACTACGGAGAGGGTAATGGCTACACCTTC
TRBJ2-7 | . | . | TRBV11-2 | CASSPMVGASSYEQYF | TGTGCCAGCAGCCCAATGGTGGGGGCGAGCTCCTACGAGCAGTACTTC
TRBJ2-7 | . | TRBD2 | TRBV28 | CASRFTSGSLSYEQYF | TGTGCCAGCAGGTTCACTAGCGGGAGTTTATCCTACGAGCAGTACTTC
TRBJ1-5 | . | TRBD1 | TRBV6-1 | CASAWGTDQPQHF | TGTGCCAGCGCATGGGGGACAGATCAGCCCCAGCATTTT